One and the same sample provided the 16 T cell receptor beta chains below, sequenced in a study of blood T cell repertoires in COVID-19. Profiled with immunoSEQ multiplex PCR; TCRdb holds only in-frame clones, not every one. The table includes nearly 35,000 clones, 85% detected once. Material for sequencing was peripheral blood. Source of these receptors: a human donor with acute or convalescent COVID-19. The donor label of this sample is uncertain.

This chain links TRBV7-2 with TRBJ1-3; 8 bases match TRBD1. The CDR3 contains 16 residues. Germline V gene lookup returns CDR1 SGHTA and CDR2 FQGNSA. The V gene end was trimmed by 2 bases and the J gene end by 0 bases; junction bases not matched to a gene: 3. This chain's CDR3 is CASSLQGALSGNTIYF. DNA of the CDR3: TGTGCCAGCAGCTTACAGGGGGCCCTCTCTGGAAACACCATATATTTT.

CDR3 region: CASSPRATGELFF. DNA for the CDR3: TGTGCCAGCAGCCCCAGGGCGACCGGGGAGCTGTTTTTT. The chain carries TRBV9 and TRBJ2-2; weak D call: TRBD1 (5 bases). From germline, CDR1 is SGDLS and CDR2 YYNGEE. There are 13 residues in the CDR3. V lost 4 bases and J lost 5, with 9 bases in between.

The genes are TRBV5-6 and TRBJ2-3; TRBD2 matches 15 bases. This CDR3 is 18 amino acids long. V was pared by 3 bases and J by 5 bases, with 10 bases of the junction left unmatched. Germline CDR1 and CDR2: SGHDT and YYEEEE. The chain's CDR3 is CASSSGTSGGLRRDTQYF. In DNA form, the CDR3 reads TGTGCCAGCAGCTCCGGGACTAGCGGGGGGCTCCGCCGAGATACGCAGTATTTT.

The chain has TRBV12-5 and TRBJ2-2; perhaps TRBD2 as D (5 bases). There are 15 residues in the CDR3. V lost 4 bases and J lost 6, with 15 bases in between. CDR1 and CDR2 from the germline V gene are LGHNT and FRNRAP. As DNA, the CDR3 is TGTGCTAGTGGTTACGGGCTAGCTGGGGCCGGGGAGCTGTTTTTT. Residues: CASGYGLAGAGELFF.

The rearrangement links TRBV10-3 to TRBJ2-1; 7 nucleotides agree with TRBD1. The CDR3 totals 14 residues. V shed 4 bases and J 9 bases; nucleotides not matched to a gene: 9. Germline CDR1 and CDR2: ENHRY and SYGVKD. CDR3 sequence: CAISALGNRGEQFF. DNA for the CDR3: TGTGCCATCAGTGCACTCGGCAACAGGGGTGAGCAGTTCTTC.

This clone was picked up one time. Here the CDR3 reads CAIPQGPSLGANVLTF. CDR3 DNA: TGTGCCATACCACAGGGCCCCAGTTTGGGGGCCAACGTCCTGACTTTC. The chain links TRBV27 to TRBJ2-6; tentative D call: TRBD1 (6 bases). The CDR3 extends over 16 amino acids. Germline V gene data show CDR1 as MNHEY and CDR2 as SMNVEV (reference sequence). The V end lost 10 bases, the J end lost 4 bases, and 20 bases lay between the germline ends.

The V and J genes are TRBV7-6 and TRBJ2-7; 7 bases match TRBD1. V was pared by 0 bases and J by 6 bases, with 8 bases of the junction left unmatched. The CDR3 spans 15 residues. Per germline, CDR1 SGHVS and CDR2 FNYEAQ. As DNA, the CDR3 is TGTGCCAGCAGCTTAGCGAGGAGACAGGGCCCCGAGCAGTACTTC. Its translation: CASSLARRQGPEQYF.

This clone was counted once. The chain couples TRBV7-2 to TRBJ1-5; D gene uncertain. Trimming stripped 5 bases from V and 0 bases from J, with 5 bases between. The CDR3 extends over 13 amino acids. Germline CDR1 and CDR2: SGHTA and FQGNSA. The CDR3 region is CASSINSNQPQHF. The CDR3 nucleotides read TGTGCCAGCAGCATAAATAGCAATCAGCCCCAGCATTTT.

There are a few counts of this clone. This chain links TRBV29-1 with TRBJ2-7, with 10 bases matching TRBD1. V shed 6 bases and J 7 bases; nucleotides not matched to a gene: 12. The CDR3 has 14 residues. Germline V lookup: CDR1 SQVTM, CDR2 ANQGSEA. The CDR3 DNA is TGCAGCGTCCCCCGGGACAGGGGAGGAAGGGAGCAGTACTTC. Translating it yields CSVPRDRGGREQYF.

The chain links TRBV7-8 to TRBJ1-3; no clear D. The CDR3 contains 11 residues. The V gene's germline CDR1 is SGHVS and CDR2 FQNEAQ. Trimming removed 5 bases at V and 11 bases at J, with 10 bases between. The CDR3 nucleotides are TGTGCCAGCAGCACCCCGGGAGCCATATATTTT. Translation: CASSTPGAIYF.

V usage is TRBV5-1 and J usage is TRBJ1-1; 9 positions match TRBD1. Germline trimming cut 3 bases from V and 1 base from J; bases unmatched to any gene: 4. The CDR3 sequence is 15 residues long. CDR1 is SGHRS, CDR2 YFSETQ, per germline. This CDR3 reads CASSSGQGSNTEAFF. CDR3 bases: TGCGCCAGCAGCTCCGGACAGGGGTCGAACACTGAAGCTTTCTTT.

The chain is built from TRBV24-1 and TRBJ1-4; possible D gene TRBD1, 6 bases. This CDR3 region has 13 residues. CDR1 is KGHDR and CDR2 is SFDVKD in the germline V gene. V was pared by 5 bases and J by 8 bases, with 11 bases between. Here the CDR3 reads CATSGQVGEKLFF. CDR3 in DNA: TGTGCCACCAGTGGACAGGTGGGCGAAAAACTGTTTTTT.

CDR3 in DNA: TGTGCCAGCAGCTTAGGAGAAAATCAGCCCCAGCATTTT. Translation: CASSLGENQPQHF. The chain carries TRBV11-2 and TRBJ1-5, with D hard to call. Deletions cut 1 base from V and 4 bases from J, with 5 bases between. CDR1 is SGHAT and CDR2 is FQNNGV in the germline V gene. The CDR3 runs to 13 residues.

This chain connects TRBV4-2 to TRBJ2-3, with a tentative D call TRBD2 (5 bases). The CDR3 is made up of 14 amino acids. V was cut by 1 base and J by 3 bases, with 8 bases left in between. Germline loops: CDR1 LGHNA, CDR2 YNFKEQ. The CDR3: CASSQVSATDTQYF. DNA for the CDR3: TGTGCCAGCAGCCAAGTTAGCGCAACAGATACGCAGTATTTT.

CDR3 region: CASSYRLMEGGEQYF. CDR3 DNA: TGTGCCAGCAGTTACCGCCTGATGGAGGGTGGAGAGCAGTACTTC. The chain has TRBV6-2 or TRBV6-3 and TRBJ2-7; D might be TRBD2 (6 bases). The V end was cut by 2 bases, the J end by 7 bases, with 18 bases between. CDR1 is MNHEY and CDR2 is SVGEGT in the germline V gene. The CDR3 is made up of 15 amino acids.

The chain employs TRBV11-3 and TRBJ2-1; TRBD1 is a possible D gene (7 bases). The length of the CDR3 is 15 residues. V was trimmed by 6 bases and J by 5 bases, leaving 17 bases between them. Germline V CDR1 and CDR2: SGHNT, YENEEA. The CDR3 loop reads CASRFIQGGNNEQFF. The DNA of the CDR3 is TGTGCCAGCAGGTTCATCCAGGGGGGAAACAATGAGCAGTTCTTC.